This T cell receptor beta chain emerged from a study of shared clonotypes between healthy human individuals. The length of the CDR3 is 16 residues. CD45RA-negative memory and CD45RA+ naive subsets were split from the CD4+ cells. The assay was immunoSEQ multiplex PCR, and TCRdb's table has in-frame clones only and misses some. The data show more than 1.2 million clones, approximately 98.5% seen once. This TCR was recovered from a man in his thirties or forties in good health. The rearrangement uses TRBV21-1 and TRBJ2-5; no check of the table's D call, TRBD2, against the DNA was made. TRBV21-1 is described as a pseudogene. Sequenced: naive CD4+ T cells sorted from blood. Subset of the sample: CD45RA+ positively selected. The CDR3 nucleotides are TGTGCCAGCAGGGGAGGGGTGTACCCGTACCAAGAGACCCAGTACTTC. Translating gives CASRGGVYPYQETQYF.